These 14 T cell receptor beta chains originate from one sample sequenced in a study of regulatory T cells in long-lasting Graves disease. TCR beta libraries were built with iRepertoire HTBI primers and Arm-PCR of CDR3 regions. TCRdb reprocessed the multiplex PCR reads with MiXCR, giving one entry per CDR3 protein. Of roughly 530,000 distinct CDR3 sequences in the sample, roughly a sixth were seen once. Specified time point: newly diagnosed GD, antithyroid drugs for less than 3 months. RNA from PBMCs was the source of the TCR library. The sample was also reused in another study, on T cells in Graves' hyperthyroidism and ophthalmopathy.

Sample: peripheral blood mononuclear cells (PBMCs), taken at new diagnosis, from a patient treated with antithyroid drugs. The origin of the receptors is a woman in her forties or fifties with Graves disease.

This clonotype was seen many times. The chain combines TRBV3-1 with TRBJ1-1; TRBD1 agrees at 11 bases. V lost 2 bases and J lost 4; bases outside the gene matches: 6. The CDR3 sequence is 16 residues long. The V gene's germline CDR1 is LGHDT and CDR2 YNNKEL (reference sequence). CDR3 sequence reads: CASSQRTGGGGTEAFF. The CDR3 DNA follows: TGTGCCAGCAGCCAACGGACAGGGGGCGGAGGCACTGAAGCTTTCTTT.

Many counts were recorded for this clonotype. The V and J genes are TRBV28 and TRBJ2-7, with D maybe TRBD1 (6 bases). Germline V lookup: CDR1 MDHEN, CDR2 SYDVKM. This CDR3 has 14 residues. Trimming took off 2 bases at V and 5 bases at J, with 13 bases between the two ends. The CDR3, as DNA: TGTGCCAGCAGTTTAACAGGGAAGTTCCACGAGCAGTACTTC. This encodes CASSLTGKFHEQYF.

This clonotype has a count of ten or more. The rearrangement links TRBV12-5 to TRBJ2-3; TRBD1 or TRBD2 may be the D gene (7 bases each). V lost 3 bases, J lost 3 bases, and 13 bases lay in between. CDR3 length equals 15 residues. CDR1 is LGHNT, CDR2 FRNRAP, per germline. The CDR3 nucleotides are TGTGCTAGTGGTTTAGGGCAGGGGGGGACAGATACGCAGTATTTT. Its translation is CASGLGQGGTDTQYF.

This chain uses TRBV10-3 with TRBJ2-3; possible D gene TRBD1, 5 bases. Deletions cut 6 bases from V and 6 bases from J, with 13 bases between. This CDR3 comprises 13 residues. Germline V lookup: CDR1 ENHRY, CDR2 SYGVKD. This CDR3 is CAIRPGHQDTQYF. In DNA form, the CDR3 reads TGTGCCATCAGGCCTGGACATCAGGATACGCAGTATTTT.

This clonotype has at least ten counts. The genes are TRBV18 and TRBJ1-5; D may be TRBD1 (5 bases). The CDR3 consists of 16 residues. Germline V CDR1 and CDR2: KGHSH, LQKENI. Trimming took off 1 base at V and 0 bases at J, with 10 bases between the two ends. As DNA, the CDR3 is TGTGCCAGCTCACCACGACAGACGAATAGCAATCAGCCCCAGCATTTT. Protein product: CASSPRQTNSNQPQHF.

This clonotype was found many times. V is TRBV3-1 and J is TRBJ1-1; tentative D call: TRBD1 (5 bases). V lost 3 bases and J lost 1, with 9 bases in between. CDR3 length: 14 amino acids. Germline V lookup: CDR1 LGHDT, CDR2 YNNKEL (reference sequence). CDR3 residues: CASSQIQGNTEAFF. The DNA of the CDR3 is TGTGCCAGCAGCCAGATTCAGGGGAACACTGAAGCTTTCTTT.

V is TRBV12-5 and J is TRBJ2-1; D unclear. The CDR3 runs to 14 residues. The V end was cut by 2 bases, the J end by 6 bases, with 11 bases between. CDR1 is LGHNT and CDR2 is FRNRAP in the germline V gene. CDR3 sequence (DNA): TGTGCTAGTGGTTTGCGGGCTAGATCCAATGAGCAGTTCTTC. As protein: CASGLRARSNEQFF. Supplemented by reference TRBV12-5 and TRBJ2-1, the full variable domain reads DARVTQTPRHKVTEMGQEVTMRCQPILGHNTVFWYRQTMMQGLELLAYFRNRAPLDDSGMPKDRFSAEMPDATLATLKIQPSEPRDSAVYFCASGLRARSNEQFFGPGTRLTVL.

The rearrangement links TRBV2 to TRBJ1-5; 7 bases line up with TRBD1. In germline, CDR1 is SNHLY, CDR2 FYNNEI. The CDR3 has 17 amino acids. V lost 5 bases, J lost 9 bases, and 19 bases stayed unmatched. The CDR3 loop is CASSPGTASTPEGPQHF. CDR3 bases: TGTGCCAGCAGTCCAGGGACAGCATCTACTCCCGAGGGGCCCCAGCATTTT.

This clonotype appeared many times. The V call is TRBV3-1, the J call TRBJ1-1; no reliable D call. The CDR3 consists of 14 residues. The germline CDR1 and CDR2 sequences are LGHDT and YNNKEL (reference sequence). V lost 3 bases to trimming and J lost 2 bases, with 10 bases between them. This chain's CDR3 is CASSQGHKNTEAFF. The CDR3 nucleotides are TGTGCCAGCAGCCAGGGTCACAAAAACACTGAAGCTTTCTTT.

This clonotype has just a few counts. CDR3 loop: CASSSRPREAFF. Written as DNA, the CDR3 is TGTGCCAGCAGCTCCAGACCCAGGGAAGCTTTCTTT. The chain has TRBV7-9 and TRBJ1-1; D unresolved. The length of the CDR3 is 12 residues. V lost 4 bases and J lost 8, with 11 bases in between. The germline V gene has CDR1 SEHNR and CDR2 FQNEAQ (reference sequence). Supplemented by reference TRBV7-9 and TRBJ1-1, the full variable domain reads DTGVSQNPRHKITKRGQNVTFRCDPISEHNRLYWYRQTLGQGPEFLTYFQNEAQLEKSRLLSDRFSAERPKGSFSTLEIQRTEQGDSAMYLCASSSRPREAFFGQGTRLTVV.

As for this clonotype: The germline gene is not matched at one end of the junction; a read error may be the cause. The gene calls are TRBV3-1 and TRBJ1-6, with 7 bases identical to TRBD1. This CDR3 contains 13 residues. The germline CDR1 and CDR2 sequences are LGHDT and YNNKEL (reference sequence). The CDR3 bases are TGTGCCGGCAGCCAGGGGGTTGGATCACCCCTCCACTTT. It yields the protein CAGSQGVGSPLHF.

The rearrangement links TRBV12-3 or TRBV12-4 to TRBJ2-3; TRBD2 aligns across 9 bases. V dropped 6 bases and J dropped 4; count of bases not matched to a gene: 8. The CDR3 covers 15 residues. CDR3 bases: TGTGCCAGCAGGGCTCTAGCGGGGATGGCAGATACGCAGTATTTT. As protein: CASRALAGMADTQYF.

This chain connects TRBV9 to TRBJ2-1, with D possibly being TRBD2 (6 bases). V was pared by 10 bases and J by 8 bases, with 22 bases between. This CDR3 has 14 amino acids. Germline V gives CDR1 SGDLS, CDR2 YYNGEE. The CDR3 bases are TGTGCCGCCGGGAGAGGGCTCCCGCCCGATGAGCAGTTCTTC. It yields the protein CAAGRGLPPDEQFF.

The CDR3 is CASSLGQGASSYEQYF. DNA of the CDR3: TGCGCCAGCAGCTTGGGACAGGGGGCATCCTCCTACGAGCAGTACTTC. The genes are TRBV5-1 and TRBJ2-7; 10 bases map to TRBD1. Germline CDR1 reads SGHRS; CDR2 reads YFSETQ. The CDR3 totals 16 residues. The J segment lost 0 bases and the V segment lost 0 bases, leaving 3 bases of the junction unmatched.